This T cell receptor (beta chain) was observed in a study of OX40 agonist ivuxolimab in advanced cancers. Findings and caveats of the study: There were also nonresponders showing low normalized T-cell clonal expansion. More expanded clones were seen, on average, in CD8+ T cells than in CD4+.

The CDR3 consists of 14 residues. Comment on this clone: Its target is unknown.

TCRdb's table, derived via immunoSEQ multiplex PCR, lists solely in-frame clones and lacks some. This repertoire shows about 36,000 clones, around three quarters found once; its top ten account for around a sixth. The chain joins TRBV21-1 to TRBJ1-2. TRBV21-1 is a documented pseudogene. The sample consisted of CD4+ or CD8+ T cells sorted from blood, taken in a trial of the OX40 agonist ivuxolimab. The clonotype comes from an adult with an advanced solid tumor such as melanoma, head and neck, liver or kidney cancer. The CDR3 nucleotides read TGTGCCAGCAGCCGAAGGGCAGAAAACTATGGCTACACCTTC. Translation gives CASSRRAENYGYTF.